The sequence of this TCR beta chain was determined in a study of response to subunit inactivated influenza vaccine. Points from the study as a whole: The authors put forward the suggestion that each seasonal influenza vaccination may bring in only a limited number of new T cells.

CDR1 and CDR2 (germline): SQVTM, ANQGSEA. The CDR3 consists of 14 residues. Trimming pared 0 bases from V and 2 bases from J, leaving 11 bases between. A note on this clonotype: Antigen: not known.

One entry per CDR3 protein results from TCRdb running MiXCR on the RT-PCR reads. The sample includes 600,000 to 850,000 distinct CDR3 sequences, 14% of them seen just once. The starting material was PBMCs from blood, obtained 14 to 15 days before vaccination. The chain joins TRBV29-1 to TRBJ2-7, with D possibly TRBD2 on 6 matching bases. The clonotype was recovered from a man in his forties or fifties who received an inactivated influenza vaccine. The CDR3 spells CSVEEGGRPYEQYF. The DNA of the CDR3 is TGCAGCGTTGAAGAAGGAGGGAGGCCCTACGAGCAGTACTTC.